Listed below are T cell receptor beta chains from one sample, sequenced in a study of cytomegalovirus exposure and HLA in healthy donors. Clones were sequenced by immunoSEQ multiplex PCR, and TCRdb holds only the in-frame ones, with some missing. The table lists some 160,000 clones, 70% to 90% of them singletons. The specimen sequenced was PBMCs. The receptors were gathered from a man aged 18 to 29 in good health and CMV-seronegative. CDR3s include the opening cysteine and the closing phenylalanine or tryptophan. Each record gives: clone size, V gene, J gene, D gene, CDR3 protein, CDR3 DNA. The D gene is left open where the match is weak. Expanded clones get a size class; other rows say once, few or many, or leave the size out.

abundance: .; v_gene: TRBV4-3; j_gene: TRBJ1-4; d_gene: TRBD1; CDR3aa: CASSQEVIVDRVIEKLFF; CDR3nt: TGCGCCAGCAGCCAAGAGGTGATCGTGGACAGGGTAATTGAAAAACTGTTTTTT
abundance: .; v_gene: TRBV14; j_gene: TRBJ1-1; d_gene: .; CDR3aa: CASSQGGQGRAFF; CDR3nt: TGTGCCAGCAGCCAAGGGGGGCAGGGACGCGCTTTCTTT
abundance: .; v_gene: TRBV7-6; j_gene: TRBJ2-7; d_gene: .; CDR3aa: CASSLDQGSYEQYF; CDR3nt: TGTGCCAGCAGCTTAGATCAGGGGTCCTACGAGCAGTACTTC
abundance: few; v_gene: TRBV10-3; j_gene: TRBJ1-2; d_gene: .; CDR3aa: CAISERRGANYGYTF; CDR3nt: TGTGCCATCAGTGAGCGACGCGGCGCTAACTATGGCTACACCTTC
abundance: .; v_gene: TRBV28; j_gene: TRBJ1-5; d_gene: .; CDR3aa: CASSHHRVGQPQHF; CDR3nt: TGTGCCAGCAGTCACCACAGGGTGGGTCAGCCCCAGCATTTT
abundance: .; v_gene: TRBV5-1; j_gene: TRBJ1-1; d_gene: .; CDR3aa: CASLRENTEAFF; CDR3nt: TGCGCCAGCCTCAGGGAGAACACTGAAGCTTTCTTT
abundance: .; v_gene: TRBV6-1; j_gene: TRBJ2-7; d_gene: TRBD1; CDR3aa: CASSRGQEKYEQYF; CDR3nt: TGTGCCAGCAGTAGAGGACAGGAAAAATACGAGCAGTACTTC
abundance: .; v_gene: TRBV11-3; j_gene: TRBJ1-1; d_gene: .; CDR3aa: CASSQGTNTEAFF; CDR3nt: TGTGCCAGCAGCCAGGGGACGAACACTGAAGCTTTCTTT
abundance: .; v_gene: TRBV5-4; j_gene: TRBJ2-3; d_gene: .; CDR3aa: CASSLPGGTDTQYF; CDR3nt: TGTGCCAGCAGCTTACCGGGGGGCACAGATACGCAGTATTTT
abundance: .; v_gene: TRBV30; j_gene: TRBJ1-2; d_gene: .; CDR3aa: CAWSLVGGVGYTF; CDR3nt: TGTGCCTGGAGTCTTGTAGGGGGGGTAGGCTACACCTTC
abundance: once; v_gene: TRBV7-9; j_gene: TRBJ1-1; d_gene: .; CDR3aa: CASSYHGTEAFF; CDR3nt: TGTGCCAGCAGCTACCACGGCACTGAAGCTTTCTTT
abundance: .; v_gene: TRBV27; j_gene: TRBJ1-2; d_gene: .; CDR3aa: CASSLSGRGSYGYTF; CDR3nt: TGTGCCAGCAGTTTATCCGGACGGGGAAGCTATGGCTACACCTTC
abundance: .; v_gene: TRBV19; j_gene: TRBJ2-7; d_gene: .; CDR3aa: CASSGEYMYEQYF; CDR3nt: TGTGCCAGTTCGGGGGAGTATATGTACGAGCAGTACTTC
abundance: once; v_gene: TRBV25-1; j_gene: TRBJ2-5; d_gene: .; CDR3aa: CASSDSPSQETQYF; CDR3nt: TGTGCCAGCAGTGATTCCCCCTCCCAAGAGACCCAGTACTTC
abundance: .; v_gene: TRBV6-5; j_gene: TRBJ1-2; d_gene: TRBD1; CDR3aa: CASSADRDRGGYTF; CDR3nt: TGTGCCAGCAGCGCCGACAGGGATAGAGGTGGCTACACCTTC
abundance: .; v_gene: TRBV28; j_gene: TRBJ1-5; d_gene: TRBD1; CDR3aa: CASSPDRVGQPQHF; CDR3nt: TGTGCCAGCAGTCCTGACAGGGTGGGCCAGCCCCAGCATTTT
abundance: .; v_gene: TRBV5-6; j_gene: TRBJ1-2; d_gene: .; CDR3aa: CASSTRVTVQYGYTF; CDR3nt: TGTGCCAGCAGCACCAGGGTTACCGTCCAGTATGGCTACACCTTC
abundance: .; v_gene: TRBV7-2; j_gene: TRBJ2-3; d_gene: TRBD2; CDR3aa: CASSLRVAGYTDTQYF; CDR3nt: TGTGCCAGCAGCCTTCGGGTAGCGGGGTACACAGATACGCAGTATTTT
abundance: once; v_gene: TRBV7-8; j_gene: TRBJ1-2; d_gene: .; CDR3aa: CASSFRLDRGNYGYTF; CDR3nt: TGTGCCAGCAGCTTTAGACTGGACAGAGGTAACTATGGCTACACCTTC
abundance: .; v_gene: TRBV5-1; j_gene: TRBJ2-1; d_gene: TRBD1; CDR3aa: CASSPRDRVAQQFF; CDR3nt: TGCGCCAGCAGCCCCCGGGACAGGGTGGCACAGCAGTTCTTC
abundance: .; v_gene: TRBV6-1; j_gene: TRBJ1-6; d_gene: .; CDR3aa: CASSRLGMGNSPLHF; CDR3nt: TGTGCCAGCAGTCGTCTCGGGATGGGGAATTCACCCCTCCACTTT
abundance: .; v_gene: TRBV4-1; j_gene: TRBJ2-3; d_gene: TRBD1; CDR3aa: CASSQAGTGGDTQYF; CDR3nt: TGCGCCAGCAGCCAGGCCGGGACAGGGGGAGATACGCAGTATTTT
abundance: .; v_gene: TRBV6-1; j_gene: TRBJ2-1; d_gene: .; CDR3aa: CASSETYSSYNEQFF; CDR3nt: TGTGCCAGCAGTGAAACCTACAGCTCCTACAATGAGCAGTTCTTC
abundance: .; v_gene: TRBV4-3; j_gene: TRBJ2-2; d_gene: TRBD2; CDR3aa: CASSQGLAGDDTGELFF; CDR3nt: TGCGCCAGCAGCCAAGGACTAGCGGGAGATGACACCGGGGAGCTGTTTTTT